The 13 T cell receptor beta chains given below trace back to one sample, sequenced in a study of T cells in Graves' hyperthyroidism and ophthalmopathy. The source material, RNA transcripts, was used to amplify TCR beta CDR3 regions. A first-round RT-PCR of the TCR CDR3 used the HTBI primer set. TCRdb redid the calling of the multiplex PCR reads with MiXCR, one entry per CDR3 protein. Of roughly 200,000 distinct CDR3 sequences in the sample, approximately 20% were seen once. Sequencing used blood. These receptors were obtained from a man aged 40-55 years with Graves' hyperthyroidism.

This clonotype has ten or more counts. The rearrangement joins TRBV12-3 or TRBV12-4 to TRBJ1-1, with D maybe TRBD1 (6 bases). The CDR3 totals 14 residues. V lost 6 bases to trimming and J lost 1 base, with 12 bases between them. CDR3 loop: CASSAGHQNTEAFF. The CDR3 nucleotides read TGTGCCAGCAGCGCGGGACACCAGAACACTGAAGCTTTCTTT.

The chain combines TRBV5-1 with TRBJ1-4; 8 bases line up with TRBD1. Per germline, CDR1 SGHRS and CDR2 YFSETQ. The CDR3 covers 15 residues. J lost 5 bases, V lost 4 bases, and 7 bases had no gene match. The CDR3 reads CASSIGTGNNEKLFF. CDR3 DNA: TGCGCCAGCAGCATAGGGACAGGTAACAATGAAAAACTGTTTTTT.

This clonotype was seen ten or more times. V gene TRBV5-5 combines with J gene TRBJ1-5; possible D gene TRBD1, 5 bases. CDR3 length equals 14 residues. Germline CDR1 is SGHKS and CDR2 is YYEKEE (reference sequence). V shed 0 bases and J shed 2 bases, with 6 bases lying between them. The CDR3 coding sequence is TGTGCCAGCAGCTTGGCACAGGGCAATCAGCCCCAGCATTTT. Protein: CASSLAQGNQPQHF.

There are a few counts of this clonotype. The chain combines TRBV6-1 with TRBJ1-2, with 9 bases identical to TRBD1. CDR1 is MNHNS, CDR2 SASEGT, per germline. V lost 6 bases and J lost 7; bases outside the gene matches: 6. The CDR3 is made up of 13 amino acids. In DNA, the CDR3 is TGTGCCAGCAGCGGACAGGGGATGGGTGGCTACACCTTC. It codes for CASSGQGMGGYTF.

This clonotype was found many times. The rearrangement joins TRBV20-1 to TRBJ2-7, with 7 bases matching TRBD2. Losses at the gene ends were 0 bases for V and 3 bases for J; bases not matched to a gene: 5. The CDR3 contains 14 residues. CDR1 is DFQATT and CDR2 is SNEGSKA in the germline V gene (reference sequence). The CDR3, as DNA: TGCAGTGCTAGAGATTCGGCGGGGGACTACGAGCAGTACTTC. Translated, it gives CSARDSAGDYEQYF.

This clonotype has ten or more counts. The gene calls are TRBV11-3 and TRBJ2-2; D possibly corresponds to TRBD1 (6 bases). CDR1 is SGHNT and CDR2 is YENEEA in the germline V gene. Trimming removed 5 bases at V and 0 bases at J, with 10 bases between. The CDR3 extends over 15 amino acids. CDR3 region: CASSVGQTNTGELFF. The CDR3 coding sequence is TGTGCCAGCAGCGTTGGACAGACGAACACCGGGGAGCTGTTTTTT.

In this sample, this clonotype turned up a few times. The chain has TRBV20-1 and TRBJ1-5; TRBD1 might be the D (6 bases). This CDR3 has 13 residues. Deletions cut 6 bases from V and 5 bases from J, with 14 bases between. The V gene's germline CDR1 is DFQATT and CDR2 SNEGSKA (reference sequence). CDR3 sequence: CSAGKGGDQPQHF. The CDR3, as DNA: TGCAGTGCCGGTAAGGGGGGGGATCAGCCCCAGCATTTT.

There are many counts of this clonotype. The rearrangement uses TRBV12-3 or TRBV12-4 and TRBJ2-5; tentatively, D is TRBD1 (6 bases). V was pared by 3 bases and J by 5 bases, with 13 bases between. The CDR3 is made up of 14 amino acids. The CDR3 loop is CASSFLGAWETQYF. CDR3 DNA sequence: TGTGCCAGCAGTTTCCTGGGGGCCTGGGAGACCCAGTACTTC.

This clonotype was seen repeatedly, ten times or more. The chain couples TRBV30 to TRBJ2-1, with D perhaps given as TRBD1 or TRBD2 (5 bases each). The germline V and J ends were trimmed by 0 bases and 6 bases, with 15 bases remaining between them. Germline-derived CDR1 and CDR2 are GTSNPN and SVGIG (reference sequence). The CDR3 spans 15 residues. The CDR3 DNA sequence: TGTGCCTGGAGTGTACTGGGGACCGGGGTCAATGAGCAGTTCTTC. Its protein product is CAWSVLGTGVNEQFF.

This chain uses TRBV3-1 with TRBJ2-7; tentatively, D is TRBD2 (6 bases). This CDR3 has 13 residues. CDR1 and CDR2 (germline): LGHDT, YNNKEL (reference sequence). The V gene lost 0 bases and the J gene lost 7 bases, with 10 bases spanning the gap. The DNA for the CDR3 is TGTGCCAGCAGCCAAGAAGACGCGGGAGAGCAGTACTTC. Translation gives CASSQEDAGEQYF.

This clonotype was observed at least ten times. The chain uses TRBV5-8 and TRBJ2-5, with D perhaps matching TRBD2 (6 bases). This CDR3 has 15 residues. Germline-derived CDR1 and CDR2 are SGHTS and YDEGEE. The V end lost 5 bases, the J end lost 4 bases, and 18 bases lay between the germline ends. CDR3 bases: TGTGCCAGCAGACTCCTCAGGGACTTGGGAGAGACCCAGTACTTC. Amino acid sequence: CASRLLRDLGETQYF.

This clonotype was seen repeatedly, ten times or more. The chain has TRBV28 and TRBJ1-5; D is perhaps TRBD1 (6 bases). Trimming cost V 3 bases and J 0 bases, with 18 bases left between them. The length of the CDR3 is 18 residues. Germline values: CDR1 MDHEN, CDR2 SYDVKM. CDR3 residues: CASSFGGLDSDSNQPQHF. CDR3 nucleotides: TGTGCCAGCAGTTTTGGGGGGCTAGATTCGGATAGCAATCAGCCCCAGCATTTT.

This rearrangement joins TRBV7-3 to TRBJ2-2; 11 nucleotides match TRBD2. Germline assignment: CDR1 SGHTA and CDR2 FQGTGA. The CDR3 spans 15 residues. V gave up 5 bases and J gave up 1 base; unmatched junction bases: 0. CDR3 in amino acids: CASSGTSGNTGELFF. For the CDR3, the DNA is TGTGCCAGCAGCGGGACTAGCGGGAACACCGGGGAGCTGTTTTTT.